This entry lists 19 T cell receptor beta chains sequenced from one sample in a study of CD8 T cells in Susac syndrome. An input of about 0.45 to 1 ug of RNA was subjected to reverse transcription using random hexamers. TCRdb itself ran the immunoSEQ multiplex PCR reads through MiXCR, one entry per CDR3 protein. The data hold 150,000 to 200,000 distinct CDR3 sequences, with approximately 94% observed a single time. The sequencing input was CD4+ T cells from PBMCs. The receptors were gathered from a human donor in good health.

The chain is built from TRBV24-1 and TRBJ2-3; D is undetermined. The CDR3 totals 13 residues. V was pared by 2 bases and J by 5 bases, with 7 bases between. Germline V gene data show CDR1 as KGHDR and CDR2 as SFDVKD. CDR3 nucleotide sequence: TGTGCCACCAGTGATTGGACCGGAGATACGCAGTATTTT. As protein: CATSDWTGDTQYF.

The chain employs TRBV29-1 and TRBJ2-7; unclear D gene. This CDR3 spans 15 amino acids. The germline CDR1 and CDR2 sequences are SQVTM and ANQGSEA. V gave up 6 bases and J gave up 4 bases, with 22 bases separating them. This CDR3 is CSVLGFGLALYEQYF. The CDR3 DNA reads as TGCAGCGTGTTAGGGTTCGGGTTGGCTTTGTACGAGCAGTACTTC.

The CDR3 here is CSVLDYPVTDTQYF. CDR3 sequence (DNA): TGCAGCGTTTTGGACTACCCCGTAACAGATACGCAGTATTTT. V gene TRBV29-1 combines with J gene TRBJ2-3; the D gene is possibly TRBD2 (6 bases). This CDR3 region has 14 residues. V was shortened by 5 bases and J by 3 bases, with 15 bases between the two germline ends. CDR1 and CDR2 (germline): SQVTM, ANQGSEA.

The chain couples TRBV29-1 to TRBJ2-3; D uncertain. The CDR3 consists of 14 residues. Trimming cost V 2 bases and J 0 bases, with 9 bases left between them. CDR1 and CDR2 (germline): SQVTM, ANQGSEA. The CDR3 DNA follows: TGCAGCGTTGAAACGACAACTAGCACAGATACGCAGTATTTT. It yields the protein CSVETTTSTDTQYF.

The rearrangement joins TRBV29-1 to TRBJ1-2; TRBD1 matches 7 bases. The CDR3 spans 11 residues. Germline V gene data show CDR1 as SQVTM and CDR2 as ANQGSEA. The CDR3 coding sequence is TGCAGTTCCGGGACAGTTTATGGCTACACCTTC. It yields the protein CSSGTVYGYTF.

This sequence joins TRBV28 and TRBJ2-7; 10 bases fit TRBD1. V was clipped by 6 bases and J by 1 base; unmatched bases: 9. Germline CDR1 and CDR2: MDHEN and SYDVKM. The CDR3 length is 16 residues. The CDR3 region has the DNA TGTGCCAGCAGCTCAGAGAGGGACAGGGGATCCTACGAGCAGTACTTC. Translated, it gives CASSSERDRGSYEQYF.

The rearrangement uses TRBV30 and TRBJ2-7; D might be TRBD2 (5 bases). Germline-derived CDR1 and CDR2 are GTSNPN and SVGIG (reference sequence). V lost 6 bases and J lost 3, with 15 bases in between. This CDR3 spans 13 amino acids. CDR3 nucleotides: TGTGCCTGCACCCGGGGAACTAACTACGAGCAGTACTTC. Translation: CACTRGTNYEQYF.

The chain uses TRBV6-1 and TRBJ2-3; TRBD1 agrees at 9 bases. This CDR3 has 18 residues. After removal of 5 bases from V and 1 base from J, the junction contained 13 bases not matched to a gene. Germline lookup yields CDR1 MNHNS and CDR2 SASEGT. CDR3 in DNA: TGTGCCAGCAGTAGCGCGGACAGGGGTGTGGTTGGCACAGATACGCAGTATTTT. Encoded protein: CASSSADRGVVGTDTQYF.

This chain joins TRBV7-9 and TRBJ1-1; D perhaps matches TRBD1 (5 bases). The CDR3 sequence is 17 residues long. Trimming took 5 bases from V and 0 from J, leaving 19 bases between them. Germline CDR1 is SEHNR and CDR2 is FQNEAQ (reference sequence). CDR3 in DNA: TGTGCCAGCAGCCCACGAGCAGGGTGGCTCATGAACACTGAAGCTTTCTTT. Protein sequence: CASSPRAGWLMNTEAFF.

This chain uses TRBV20-1 with TRBJ2-7; the match to TRBD2 covers 11 bases. The CDR3 sequence is 16 residues long. J was trimmed by 4 bases and V by 1 base; bases with no gene match: 9. CDR1 and CDR2 (germline): DFQATT, SNEGSKA (reference sequence). DNA of the CDR3: TGCAGTGCTAGAGGCCATAGCGGGAGGGCCTTGTACGAGCAGTACTTC. Its translation is CSARGHSGRALYEQYF.

The chain has TRBV20-1 and TRBJ1-1; tentatively, D is TRBD1 (6 bases). CDR3 length equals 16 residues. The V end was cut by 3 bases, the J end by 3 bases, with 20 bases between. Germline lookup yields CDR1 DFQATT and CDR2 SNEGSKA (reference sequence). CDR3 nucleotide sequence: TGCAGTGCTAGGGTCCGGGACATTCGGTGGGACACTGAAGCTTTCTTT. Its translation is CSARVRDIRWDTEAFF.

This clonotype was seen only once. J is TRBJ2-2 and V is TRBV6-5; 9 nucleotides align to TRBD2. CDR1 and CDR2 from the germline V gene are MNHEY and SVGAGI. This CDR3 spans 14 amino acids. The V and J ends lost 5 bases and 6 bases, in that order; junction bases with no gene match: 4. CDR3 sequence: CASSRSGSAGELFF. In nucleotides, the CDR3 is TGTGCCAGCAGTCGTAGCGGGAGTGCCGGGGAGCTGTTTTTT.

This chain uses TRBV29-1 with TRBJ1-2; TRBD1 aligns across 8 bases. Germline CDR1 SQVTM, CDR2 ANQGSEA. There are 12 residues in the CDR3. J gave up 5 bases and V 7 bases, and 6 bases lay outside the gene matches. The chain's CDR3 is CSGGQASYGYTF. The CDR3 region has the DNA TGCAGCGGGGGACAGGCATCGTATGGCTACACCTTC.

The V call is TRBV7-2, the J call TRBJ2-7; 7 bases align to TRBD2. J gave up 3 bases and V 5 bases, and 7 bases lay outside the gene matches. Germline lookup yields CDR1 SGHTA and CDR2 FQGNSA. The length of the CDR3 is 14 residues. The CDR3 DNA reads TGTGCCAGCAGCACATCTAGCGGTCGCTACGAGCAGTACTTC. Translating gives CASSTSSGRYEQYF.

This rearrangement joins TRBV28 to TRBJ2-1; D is perhaps TRBD1 (6 bases). The V gene's germline CDR1 is MDHEN and CDR2 SYDVKM. The CDR3 has 13 residues. Trimming took off 5 bases at V and 7 bases at J, with 12 bases between the two ends. This chain's CDR3 is CASSPQTGNEQFF. CDR3 bases: TGTGCCAGCAGTCCACAAACAGGGAATGAGCAGTTCTTC. Full variable domain (missing parts from reference TRBV28 and TRBJ2-1): DVKVTQSSRYLVKRTGEKVFLECVQDMDHENMFWYRQDPGLGLRLIYFSYDVKMKEKGDIPEGYSVSREKKERFSLILESASTNQTSMYLCASSPQTGNEQFFGPGTRLTVL.

The V and J genes are TRBV20-1 and TRBJ2-5; the match to TRBD2 covers 15 bases. CDR1 DFQATT and CDR2 SNEGSKA come from the germline V gene (reference sequence). The CDR3 has 17 amino acids. Trimming cost V 2 bases and J 5 bases; bases outside gene matches: 9. The DNA for the CDR3 is TGCAGTGCTAGACTTAGGACTAGCGGGAGGGCCGGGGAGACCCAGTACTTC. Encoded protein: CSARLRTSGRAGETQYF.

CDR3 residues: CAWSVGIHGYTF. In DNA form, the CDR3 reads TGTGCCTGGAGCGTGGGTATCCATGGCTACACCTTC. The chain uses TRBV30 and TRBJ1-2; D is unclear. The CDR3 loop spans 12 amino acids. Deletions cut 3 bases from V and 6 bases from J, with 11 bases between. Germline V lookup: CDR1 GTSNPN, CDR2 SVGIG (reference sequence).

The chain combines TRBV6-2 or TRBV6-3 with TRBJ2-7; perhaps TRBD1 as D (6 bases). Trimming took off 6 bases at V and 7 bases at J, with 19 bases between the two ends. CDR3 length: 14 residues. Germline V CDR1 and CDR2: MNHEY, SVGEGT. The CDR3 protein is CASSILRGADEQYF. CDR3 in DNA: TGTGCCAGCAGCATCCTCAGGGGAGCAGATGAGCAGTACTTC.

This clonotype was counted a single time. The gene calls are TRBV30 and TRBJ2-3; D gene uncertain. The germline V gene encodes CDR1 GTSNPN and CDR2 SVGIG (reference sequence). V was pared by 5 bases and J by 2 bases, with 14 bases between. This CDR3 has 14 residues. The CDR3, as DNA: TGTGCCTGGTCATTGTTACTTGACACAGATACGCAGTATTTT. Its protein product is CAWSLLLDTDTQYF.